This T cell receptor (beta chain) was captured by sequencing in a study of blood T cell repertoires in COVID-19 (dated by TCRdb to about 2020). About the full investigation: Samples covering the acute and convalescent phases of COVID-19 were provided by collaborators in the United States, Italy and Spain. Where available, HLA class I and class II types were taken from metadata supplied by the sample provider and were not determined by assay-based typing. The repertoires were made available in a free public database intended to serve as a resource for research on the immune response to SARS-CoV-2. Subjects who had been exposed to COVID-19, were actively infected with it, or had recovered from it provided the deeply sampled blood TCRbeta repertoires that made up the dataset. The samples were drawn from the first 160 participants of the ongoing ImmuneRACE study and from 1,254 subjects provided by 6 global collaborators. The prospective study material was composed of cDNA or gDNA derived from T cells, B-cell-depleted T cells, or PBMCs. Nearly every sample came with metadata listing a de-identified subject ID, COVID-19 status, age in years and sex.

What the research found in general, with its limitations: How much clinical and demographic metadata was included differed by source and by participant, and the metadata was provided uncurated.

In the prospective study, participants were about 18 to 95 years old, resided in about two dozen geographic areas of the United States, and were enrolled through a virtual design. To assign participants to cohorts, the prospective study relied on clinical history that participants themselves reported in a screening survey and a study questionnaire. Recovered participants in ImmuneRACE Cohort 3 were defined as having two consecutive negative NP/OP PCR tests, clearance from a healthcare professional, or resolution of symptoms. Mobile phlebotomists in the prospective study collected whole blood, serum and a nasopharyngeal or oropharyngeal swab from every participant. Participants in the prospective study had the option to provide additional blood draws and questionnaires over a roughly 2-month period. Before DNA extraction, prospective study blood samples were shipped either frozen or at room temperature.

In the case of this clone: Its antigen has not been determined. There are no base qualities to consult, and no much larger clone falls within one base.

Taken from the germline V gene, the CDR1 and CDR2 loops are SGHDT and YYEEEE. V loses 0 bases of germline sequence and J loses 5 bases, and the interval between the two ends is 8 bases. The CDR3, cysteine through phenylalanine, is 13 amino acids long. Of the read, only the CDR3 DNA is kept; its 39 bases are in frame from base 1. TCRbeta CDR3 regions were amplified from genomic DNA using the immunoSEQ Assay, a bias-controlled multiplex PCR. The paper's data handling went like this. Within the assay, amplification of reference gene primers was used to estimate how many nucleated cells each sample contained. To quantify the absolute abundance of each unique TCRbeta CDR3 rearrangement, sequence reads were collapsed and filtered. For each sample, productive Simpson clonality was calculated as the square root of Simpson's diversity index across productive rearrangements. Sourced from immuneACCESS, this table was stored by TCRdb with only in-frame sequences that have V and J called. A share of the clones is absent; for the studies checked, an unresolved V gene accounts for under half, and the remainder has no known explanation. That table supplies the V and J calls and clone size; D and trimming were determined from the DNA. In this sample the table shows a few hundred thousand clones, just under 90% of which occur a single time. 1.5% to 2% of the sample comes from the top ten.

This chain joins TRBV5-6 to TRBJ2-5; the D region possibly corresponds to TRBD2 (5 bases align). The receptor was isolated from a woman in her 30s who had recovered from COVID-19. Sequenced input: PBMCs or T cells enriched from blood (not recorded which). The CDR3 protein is CASSLVGGETQYF. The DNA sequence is TGTGCCAGCAGCTTGGTCGGCGGGGAGACCCAGTACTTC.